The clone carrying this TCR beta chain has at least ten counts. Time point denoted: patch test 2, 6 weeks after DPC sensitization. Treatment: therapeutic diphenylcyclopropenone sensitization with weekly scalp DPC. Total RNA was isolated from unfractionated whole blood. The J segment lost 4 bases and the V segment lost 5 bases, leaving 5 bases of the junction unmatched. The CDR3 length is 15 residues. Germline V CDR1 and CDR2: SGHNT, YENEEA. This record belongs to a study of human T cells and chemical hapten exposure. Across the study: Weekly administration of diphenylcyclopropenone to the scalp of patients continued throughout the approximately 23-week study. DPC at 0.01% went onto the upper back in patch tests, read at 6 days.

Unique molecular identifiers were affixed to discrete cDNA molecules within the library. TCRdb re-derived calls from the RACE reads in MiXCR, one entry per CDR3 protein. The data hold 35,000 to 50,000 distinct CDR3 sequences, with about 8.9% observed a single time. Sample: whole blood, taken in connection with sensitization to the hapten diphenylcyclopropenone (DPC). The TCR sequence derives from a middle-aged woman with alopecia areata. Some clones in this sample may be carry-over from other donors' samples. The gene calls are TRBV11-3 and TRBJ2-1; TRBD1 aligns across 10 bases. This CDR3 is CASSTRQGAYNEQFF. The CDR3 DNA is TGTGCCAGCAGCACCCGACAGGGGGCATACAATGAGCAGTTCTTC. The whole variable domain, filled in from reference TRBV11-3 and TRBJ2-1, reads EAGVVQSPRYKIIEKKQPVAFWCNPISGHNTLYWYLQNLGQGPELLIRYENEEAVDDSQLPKDRFSAERLKGVDSTLKIQPAELGDSAVYLCASSTRQGAYNEQFFGPGTRLTVL.